This TCR beta chain originates from a study of cytomegalovirus exposure and HLA in healthy donors. About the study: Clustering assigned roughly 81% of the approximately 370 genotyped donors to the Caucasian-associated ancestry cluster.

The CDR3 loop spans 13 amino acids. The germline V gene encodes CDR1 MNHNS and CDR2 SASEGT. Both 60 Vbeta primers and 13 Jbeta primers went into the PCR. Assay used: immunoSEQ multiplex PCR; TCRdb lists only in-frame clones, some missing. The sample comprises almost 200,000 clones, around 85% of which are singletons, and about 2.3% rests with the top ten. The specimen sequenced was PBMCs. This chain uses TRBV6-1 with TRBJ2-5, with D possibly matching TRBD1 (6 bases). Gene TRBJ2-7 matches the end of the DNA better, so the J call may be wrong. The clonotype originates from a woman between 45 and 60 years old in good health and CMV-seronegative. The CDR3 loop reads CASSGTGNYEQYF. The CDR3 DNA reads as TGTGCCAGCAGTGGAACAGGGAACTACGAGCAGTACTTC.